These 20 T cell receptor beta chains were all obtained from the same sample, sequenced in a study of identical twins. Via MiXCR, TCRdb re-called the 5' RACE reads, giving one row per CDR3 protein. The sample comprises hundreds of thousands of distinct CDR3 sequences, 20% to 25% of which are singletons, and about 3% rests with the top ten. In addition, the sample was reused for a study of T cells expressing NK-cell markers.

Specimen: CD4+ T cells sorted from blood. The receptors shown here come from a woman under 30 in good health.

This chain joins TRBV29-1 and TRBJ2-1; 11 bases are a match to TRBD2. The germline gives CDR1 SQVTM, CDR2 ANQGSEA. Trimming removed 1 base from V and 6 bases from J; junction bases left unmatched: 5. The CDR3 sequence is 15 residues long. In DNA form, the CDR3 reads TGCAGCGTTGAAGTCCTAGCGGGAGGCGCCAATGAGCAGTTCTTC. This translates into CSVEVLAGGANEQFF.

The genes are TRBV25-1 and TRBJ2-1; weak D call: TRBD1 (6 bases). V gave up 4 bases and J gave up 7 bases, with 14 bases separating them. The CDR3 sequence is 14 residues long. Germline V CDR1 and CDR2: MGHDK, SYGVNS. The CDR3 DNA sequence: TGTGCCAGCAGTGTTACAGGGAGTAGGAATGAGCAGTTCTTC. Translating gives CASSVTGSRNEQFF.

The CDR3 region is CASSSGLAGGYGQFF. CDR3 coding DNA: TGTGCCAGCAGCTCCGGACTAGCGGGAGGGTACGGGCAGTTCTTC. This chain joins TRBV7-9 and TRBJ2-1; 15 bases map to TRBD2. CDR1 and CDR2 (germline): SEHNR, FQNEAQ (reference sequence). CDR3 size: 15 residues. J was trimmed by 12 bases and V by 4 bases; bases with no gene match: 7.

This clonotype has a single count. The chain has TRBV25-1 and TRBJ2-1; D might be TRBD2 (7 bases). The V gene lost 4 bases and the J gene lost 9 bases, with 19 bases spanning the gap. The CDR3 runs 15 residues. Germline assignment: CDR1 MGHDK and CDR2 SYGVNS. The CDR3 here is CASSVSGGTSSEQFF. CDR3 DNA sequence: TGTGCCAGCAGTGTCTCGGGGGGCACCTCTTCTGAGCAGTTCTTC.

This clonotype showed up many times. The chain uses TRBV6-5 and TRBJ1-2, with D possibly being TRBD1 (6 bases). V gave up 5 bases and J gave up 9 bases, with 13 bases separating them. Germline CDR1 MNHEY, CDR2 SVGAGI. The CDR3 totals 12 residues. DNA of the CDR3: TGTGCCAGCAGTGGCGGGACATATAGCTACACCTTC. This translates into CASSGGTYSYTF.

This clonotype turned up a few times. This sequence joins TRBV18 and TRBJ2-1, with a possible D match to TRBD2 (5 bases). CDR1 is KGHSH, CDR2 LQKENI, per germline. The V and J ends lost 4 bases and 2 bases respectively, with 15 bases between them. This CDR3 is 16 amino acids long. This CDR3 reads CASSQTRLEPYNEQFF. The CDR3 DNA follows: TGTGCCAGCTCACAAACTAGATTGGAACCCTACAATGAGCAGTTCTTC.

This clonotype appeared a single time. At one end the junction does not follow the germline gene, possibly because of a read error. V gene TRBV5-1 combines with J gene TRBJ2-2; the D gene is possibly TRBD2 (6 bases). The CDR3 runs 11 residues. From germline, CDR1 is SGHRS and CDR2 YFSETQ. As DNA, the CDR3 is TGCGCCAGCTCGGGAGCCGGGGAGCCGTTTTTT. This encodes CASSGAGEPFF. Based on the CDR3 plus reference TRBV5-1 and TRBJ2-2, the full variable domain is KAGVTQTPRYLIKTRGQQVTLSCSPISGHRSVSWYQQTPGQGLQFLFEYFSETQRNKGNFPGRFSGRQFSNSRSEMNVSTLELGDSALYLCASSGAGEPFFGEGSRLTVL.

The J gene is TRBJ2-3, the V gene TRBV4-1; 9 nucleotides match TRBD2. V was clipped by 4 bases and J by 0 bases; unmatched bases: 8. The V gene's germline CDR1 is MGHRA and CDR2 YSYEKL. The CDR3 covers 17 residues. This CDR3 reads CASSRERGAASTDTQYF. The DNA for the CDR3 is TGCGCCAGCAGCCGGGAGCGGGGGGCCGCTAGCACAGATACGCAGTATTTT.

This clonotype was recorded a few times. This rearrangement joins TRBV7-2 to TRBJ2-7; perhaps TRBD1 as D (6 bases). The CDR3 has 15 amino acids. V lost 1 base and J lost 3, with 13 bases in between. Germline values: CDR1 SGHTA, CDR2 FQGNSA. The CDR3 sequence: CASSLGRGIYYEQYF. The CDR3 nucleotides are TGTGCCAGCAGCTTAGGAAGGGGGATCTACTACGAGCAGTACTTC.

The chain combines TRBV12-3 or TRBV12-4 with TRBJ2-1; TRBD2 agrees at 7 bases. The CDR3 totals 14 residues. V shed 6 bases, J shed 6 bases, and the junction held 8 bases outside the gene matches. CDR3 protein: CASRRLTSSNEQFF. The CDR3 DNA reads as TGTGCCAGCAGGCGACTGACTAGCTCCAATGAGCAGTTCTTC.

This clonotype was counted a few times. The rearrangement joins TRBV5-1 to TRBJ2-2; no reliable D call. The length of the CDR3 is 15 residues. The germline gives CDR1 SGHRS, CDR2 YFSETQ. V lost 3 bases and J lost 6, with 15 bases in between. CDR3 in amino acids: CASSYLPVGAGELFF. The CDR3 bases are TGCGCCAGCAGCTACCTACCCGTTGGGGCCGGGGAGCTGTTTTTT.

This clonotype was seen a handful of times. The chain is built from TRBV5-1 and TRBJ2-1, with 7 bases identical to TRBD1. Trimming took 5 bases from V and 5 from J; bases not matched to a gene: 7. The CDR3 covers 14 residues. Germline CDR1 SGHRS, CDR2 YFSETQ. Here the CDR3 DNA reads TGCGCCAGCAGTTTCCCTGACAGGGACAATGAGCAGTTCTTC. Translating gives CASSFPDRDNEQFF.

This clonotype came up a few times. V and J are TRBV11-3 and TRBJ2-7; TRBD1 might be the D (6 bases). Trimming left V 2 bases short and J 3 bases short, with 11 bases between. Germline V gene data show CDR1 as SGHNT and CDR2 as YENEEA. The CDR3 loop spans 14 amino acids. Here the CDR3 DNA reads TGTGCCAGCAGCTTACTGGACAGAGACTACGAGCAGTACTTC. Its translation is CASSLLDRDYEQYF.

This clonotype was picked up a small number of times. The gene calls are TRBV5-1 and TRBJ2-1; D may be TRBD2 (5 bases). CDR3 length: 14 residues. Germline loops: CDR1 SGHRS, CDR2 YFSETQ. V lost 2 bases to trimming and J lost 7 bases, with 13 bases between them. CDR3 sequence: CASSLGLSGNEQFF. For the CDR3, the DNA is TGCGCCAGCAGCTTAGGCCTCAGCGGAAATGAGCAGTTCTTC.

J is TRBJ2-2 and V is TRBV3-1, with D perhaps given as TRBD1 or TRBD2 (6 bases each). V lost 4 bases and J 2 bases, leaving 8 bases between the germline ends. This CDR3 contains 14 residues. Germline CDR1 and CDR2: LGHDT and YNNKEL (reference sequence). CDR3 protein: CASSRGTNTGELFF. For the CDR3, the DNA is TGTGCCAGCAGCCGCGGGACAAACACCGGGGAGCTGTTTTTT.

The chain couples TRBV7-9 to TRBJ2-3; D unclear. From germline, CDR1 is SEHNR and CDR2 FQNEAQ (reference sequence). Trimming took off 2 bases at V and 6 bases at J, with 9 bases between the two ends. There are 13 residues in the CDR3. The CDR3 protein is CASSLIAQDTQYF. CDR3 in DNA: TGTGCCAGCAGCTTAATAGCCCAGGATACGCAGTATTTT.

This clonotype was seen many times. The V and J genes are TRBV2 and TRBJ2-5; D is unclear. The germline V and J ends were trimmed by 9 bases and 0 bases, with 5 bases remaining between them. CDR3 length equals 11 residues. The germline V gene has CDR1 SNHLY and CDR2 FYNNEI. The CDR3 spells CASGYQETQYF. CDR3 nucleotides: TGTGCCAGTGGGTACCAAGAGACCCAGTACTTC.

This chain links TRBV20-1 with TRBJ2-7, with TRBD1 matching over 11 bases. Unmatched junction bases numbered 5, after V lost 1 base and J lost 3 bases. Germline V gives CDR1 DFQATT, CDR2 SNEGSKA (reference sequence). The CDR3 is 15 amino acids. The CDR3 coding sequence is TGCAGTGCTAGAGTCCCCGGGACAGGGGGCTACGAGCAGTACTTC. Translated, it gives CSARVPGTGGYEQYF.

This clonotype was seen a few times. This rearrangement joins TRBV5-6 to TRBJ1-2, with D hard to call. The length of the CDR3 is 11 residues. CDR1 is SGHDT and CDR2 is YYEEEE in the germline V gene. V gave up 4 bases and J gave up 10 bases, with 11 bases separating them. DNA for the CDR3: TGTGCCAGCAGCCAGTTGATGGACTACACCTTC. This gives the protein CASSQLMDYTF.

This clonotype was seen repeatedly, ten times or more. The gene calls are TRBV5-1 and TRBJ2-7, with 8 positions matching TRBD1. This CDR3 contains 13 residues. V trimming: 4 bases; J trimming: 3 bases; junction bases outside the gene matches: 3. Germline CDR1 reads SGHRS; CDR2 reads YFSETQ. CDR3 region: CASSEDRVYEQYF. The DNA of the CDR3 is TGCGCCAGCAGCGAGGACAGGGTCTACGAGCAGTACTTC.